The 2 T cell receptor beta chains below were found in one sample sequenced in a study of Graves' ophthalmopathy and Graves' hyperthyroidism. The study amplified TCR beta CDR3 regions using RNA transcripts. An initial RT-PCR round employing HTBI primers preceded a second-round multiplex PCR. TCRdb fed the multiplex PCR reads into MiXCR, producing one record per CDR3 protein. There are hundreds of thousands of distinct CDR3 sequences in the sample; approximately 21% occur only once, and more than 5.5% lies in the top ten. The sequencing input was peripheral blood. Receptor source: a woman aged 18-30 years with stable Graves' hyperthyroidism. Some clones in this sample may be carry-over from other donors' samples.

The chain carries TRBV12-3 or TRBV12-4 and TRBJ1-2; D might be TRBD1 (6 bases). This CDR3 comprises 12 residues. Trimming cost V 5 bases and J 7 bases, with 11 bases left between them. The CDR3 DNA follows: TGTGCCAGCAGTCCAGGGGTAGTTGGCTACACCTTC. Protein sequence: CASSPGVVGYTF.

This clonotype was found many times. This CDR3 is CASSDENQGVNEQYF. The CDR3 DNA reads TGTGCCAGCAGTGACGAGAACCAGGGTGTCAACGAGCAGTACTTC. The chain couples TRBV2 to TRBJ2-7; maybe TRBD1 (5 bases). The germline gives CDR1 SNHLY, CDR2 FYNNEI. Trimming shortened V by 3 bases and J by 5 bases, and 17 bases separated the two germline ends. There are 15 residues in the CDR3.